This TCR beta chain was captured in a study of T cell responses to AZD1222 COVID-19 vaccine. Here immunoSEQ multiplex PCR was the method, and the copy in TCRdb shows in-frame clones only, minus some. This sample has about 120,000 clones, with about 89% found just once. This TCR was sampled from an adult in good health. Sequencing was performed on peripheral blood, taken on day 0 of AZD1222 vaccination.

CDR3 protein: CSVWVFGETQYF. CDR3 nucleotide sequence: TGCAGCGTTTGGGTTTTTGGGGAGACCCAGTACTTC. The chain employs TRBV29-1 and TRBJ2-5, with unresolved D. Germline values: CDR1 SQVTM, CDR2 ANQGSEA. Deletions cut 5 bases from V and 5 bases from J, with 12 bases between. The CDR3 is 12 amino acids.